The 31 T cell receptor beta chains listed next were all sequenced from one sample in a study of CD8 T cells in ankylosing spondylitis. The study's findings and limits: The study identified a TCR beta motif of several highly homologous variants that appeared characteristic of ankylosing spondylitis blood.

No cognate antigen is known for these TCRs. Via MiXCR, TCRdb re-called the 5' RACE reads, giving one row per CDR3 protein. The data show some 330,000 distinct CDR3 sequences, roughly 8% seen once. The source material was blood, either unsorted or a sorted T cell fraction (not recorded which). These receptors came from a male donor with ankylosing spondylitis.

The CDR3 region is CASSLDPEGTQYF. The CDR3 nucleotides are TGTGCCAGCAGCTTAGACCCCGAGGGTACGCAGTATTTT. The rearrangement links TRBV7-2 to TRBJ2-3, with a tentative D call TRBD2 (5 bases). Trimming took off 1 base at V and 8 bases at J, with 10 bases between the two ends. This CDR3 has 13 residues. CDR1 and CDR2 from the germline V gene are SGHTA and FQGNSA.

This clonotype was observed many times. The chain recombines TRBV12-3 or TRBV12-4 with TRBJ2-1, with TRBD2 identical over 8 bases. The CDR3 spans 15 residues. The V segment lost 6 bases and the J segment 7 bases; nucleotides outside the gene matches: 11. This CDR3 reads CASSRRVGGGNEQFF. As DNA, the CDR3 is TGTGCCAGCAGCCGGAGGGTCGGGGGGGGTAATGAGCAGTTCTTC.

This clonotype was picked up many times. The J gene is TRBJ2-7, the V gene TRBV28; D perhaps matches TRBD1 (6 bases). The CDR3 runs to 12 residues. V was trimmed by 6 bases and J by 12 bases, leaving 18 bases between them. CDR1 and CDR2 (germline): MDHEN, SYDVKM. In DNA form, the CDR3 reads TGTGCCAGCAGGACTCAAAACAGGGACGCGTACTTC. This translates into CASRTQNRDAYF.

This rearrangement joins TRBV5-1 to TRBJ2-2; 7 positions match TRBD2. This CDR3 region has 16 residues. Germline trimming cut 5 bases from V and 0 bases from J; bases unmatched to any gene: 7. CDR1 and CDR2 from the germline V gene are SGHRS and YFSETQ. The CDR3 region is CASSPSGTANTGELFF. The CDR3 DNA follows: TGCGCCAGCAGTCCTAGCGGTACAGCGAACACCGGGGAGCTGTTTTTT.

This clonotype was detected a few times. Here the CDR3 DNA reads TGTGCCAGCAGAGCAGGGGATTCACCCCTCCACTTT. It specifies CASRAGDSPLHF. This chain uses TRBV12-3 or TRBV12-4 with TRBJ1-6, with TRBD1 as a possible D gene (6 bases). This CDR3 region has 12 residues. V shed 6 bases and J shed 8 bases, with 8 bases lying between them.

This clonotype turned up a few times. J is TRBJ2-5 and V is TRBV5-5; 7 bases line up with TRBD2. The CDR3 runs to 17 residues. Germline CDR1 and CDR2: SGHKS and YYEKEE (reference sequence). With V trimmed by 4 bases and J by 1 base, 13 bases remained unmatched. CDR3 in DNA: TGTGCCAGCAGCCCCTTATTAGGGAGGGCCCCCCAAGAGACCCAGTACTTC. Translated: CASSPLLGRAPQETQYF.

The chain uses TRBV19 and TRBJ2-7, with 9 bases fitting TRBD1. The CDR3 has 14 residues. The trim removed 4 bases at V and 6 bases at J, leaving 7 bases unmatched. Looked up from germline, CDR1 is LNHDA and CDR2 is SQIVND (reference sequence). CDR3 sequence (DNA): TGTGCCAGTAGTAGGACAGGGGACGAGGGCGAGCAGTACTTC. Translation: CASSRTGDEGEQYF.

The chain has TRBV10-3 and TRBJ2-4; no clear D gene. Germline assignment: CDR1 ENHRY and CDR2 SYGVKD. Between the trimmed V and J ends, which lost 0 bases and 7 bases, there was a span of 10 bases. This CDR3 is 14 amino acids long. This CDR3 reads CAISESPPRNIQYF. In DNA, the CDR3 is TGTGCCATCAGTGAGTCGCCCCCGAGGAACATTCAGTACTTC.

In this sample, this clonotype turned up many times. J is TRBJ1-5 and V is TRBV12-3 or TRBV12-4; perhaps TRBD1 as D (5 bases). The CDR3 has 16 amino acids. V was shortened by 6 bases and J by 4 bases, with 19 bases between the two germline ends. The CDR3 sequence: CASSIAPRGRNQPQHF. DNA of the CDR3: TGTGCCAGCAGCATCGCCCCGAGGGGACGGAATCAGCCCCAGCATTTT.

This clonotype was seen a few times. The CDR3 DNA follows: TGTGCCAGCAGTTTATGGGACAGGGGGCGTCAGCCCCAGCATTTT. Its protein is CASSLWDRGRQPQHF. V is TRBV28 and J is TRBJ1-5, with TRBD1 matching over 11 bases. The germline V gene has CDR1 MDHEN and CDR2 SYDVKM. This CDR3 has 15 residues. V was pared by 0 bases and J by 6 bases, with 1 base of the junction left unmatched.

This clonotype was counted between two and nine times. The V and J genes are TRBV7-3 and TRBJ2-7, with a tentative D call TRBD1 (6 bases). The germline V and J ends were trimmed by 2 bases and 0 bases, with 11 bases remaining between them. Looked up from germline, CDR1 is SGHTA and CDR2 is FQGTGA. This CDR3 is 15 amino acids long. CDR3 sequence (DNA): TGTGCCAGCAGCTTAGTCAGGGGCGCCTCCTACGAGCAGTACTTC. Protein: CASSLVRGASYEQYF.

This clonotype occurred many times. The chain uses TRBV7-2 and TRBJ2-5, with 7 bases matching TRBD2. The V and J ends lost 1 base and 10 bases, in that order; junction bases with no gene match: 12. The germline CDR1 and CDR2 sequences are SGHTA and FQGNSA. The CDR3 spans 15 residues. The CDR3 DNA reads TGTGCCAGCAGCTTAGATGGCTCATCGGGGAGGGACCAGTACTTC. Encoded protein: CASSLDGSSGRDQYF.

The J gene is TRBJ2-5, the V gene TRBV7-7; no definite D call. From germline, CDR1 is SSHAT and CDR2 FNYEAQ (reference sequence). The CDR3 length is 15 residues. V lost 2 bases and J 9 bases, leaving 19 bases between the germline ends. The CDR3 sequence is CASSLSGGRFGPQYF. CDR3 bases: TGTGCCAGCAGCTTATCGGGCGGCAGGTTCGGGCCCCAGTACTTC.

This sequence joins TRBV5-5 and TRBJ1-1; tentative D call: TRBD1 (6 bases). Between the trimmed V and J ends, which lost 0 bases and 10 bases, there was a span of 13 bases. Germline V gives CDR1 SGHKS, CDR2 YYEKEE (reference sequence). The CDR3 is 13 residues long. The DNA of the CDR3 is TGTGCCAGCAGCTTGGCCGGGGGGGGCGTAGCTTTCTTT. Its protein is CASSLAGGGVAFF.

The J gene is TRBJ2-2, the V gene TRBV7-9, with D tentatively TRBD2 (5 bases). Deletions cut 2 bases from V and 6 bases from J, with 13 bases between. The V gene's germline CDR1 is SEHNR and CDR2 FQNEAQ (reference sequence). The CDR3 extends over 15 amino acids. CDR3 in DNA: TGTGCCAGCAGCTTAAGGCCTAGAGGGTCCGGGGAGCTGTTTTTT. Protein product: CASSLRPRGSGELFF.

This clonotype was detected a few times. The genes are TRBV28 and TRBJ2-3; the match to TRBD1 covers 12 bases. The ends lost 5 bases at V and 2 bases at J; junction bases unmatched: 5. The CDR3 consists of 16 residues. Germline CDR1 is MDHEN and CDR2 is SYDVKM. CDR3 protein: CASSGDRGLFTDTQYF. CDR3 DNA: TGTGCCAGCAGTGGGGACAGGGGGCTTTTCACAGATACGCAGTATTTT.

This chain links TRBV28 with TRBJ1-2; D call uncertain. CDR3 length: 12 residues. The V and J ends lost 3 bases and 7 bases respectively, with 9 bases between them. The germline gives CDR1 MDHEN, CDR2 SYDVKM. CDR3 in amino acids: CASSLAPGGYTF. The CDR3 DNA reads TGTGCCAGCAGTTTGGCTCCGGGTGGCTACACCTTC.

J is TRBJ2-7 and V is TRBV13; D perhaps matches TRBD1 (6 bases). Germline V gene data show CDR1 as PRHDT and CDR2 as FYEKMQ (reference sequence). This CDR3 is 14 amino acids long. V dropped 6 bases and J dropped 9 bases, with 21 bases sitting between them. The DNA of the CDR3 is TGTGCCAGCAGTACAGAAGACAGGTCCGCTCGGCAGTACTTC. Protein: CASSTEDRSARQYF.

This clonotype was counted ten times or more. The chain couples TRBV5-1 to TRBJ2-1; the match to TRBD2 covers 8 bases. The CDR3 extends over 16 amino acids. Trimming took 5 bases from V and 3 from J; bases not matched to a gene: 10. CDR1 and CDR2 from the germline V gene are SGHRS and YFSETQ. The CDR3 DNA is TGCGCCAGCAGAAGCCCCCGGGAGGGCCTCTACAATGAGCAGTTCTTC. This sequence encodes CASRSPREGLYNEQFF.

This clonotype showed up just a few times. This rearrangement joins TRBV3-1 to TRBJ2-7; the D gene could be TRBD1 or TRBD2 (5 bases each). The CDR3 consists of 14 residues. V lost 5 bases, J lost 0 bases, and 11 bases lay in between. Germline-derived CDR1 and CDR2 are LGHDT and YNNKEL (reference sequence). The DNA of the CDR3 is TGTGCCAGCAGCGGGACGGGAAGCTCCTACGAGCAGTACTTC. As protein: CASSGTGSSYEQYF.

V gene TRBV12-3 or TRBV12-4 combines with J gene TRBJ1-1; weak D call: TRBD1 (6 bases). The CDR3 is made up of 12 amino acids. V was clipped by 5 bases and J by 11 bases, with 15 bases between them. The CDR3 DNA sequence: TGTGCCAGCAGTCCGCGGGGGGCGCATGCTTTCTTT. It yields the protein CASSPRGAHAFF.

This clonotype was seen ten or more times. The V and J genes are TRBV20-1 and TRBJ2-7, with D uncertain. The CDR3 is 11 amino acids. Germline V gene data show CDR1 as DFQATT and CDR2 as SNEGSKA (reference sequence). The V gene lost 2 bases and the J gene lost 4 bases, with 6 bases spanning the gap. CDR3 sequence: CSARQGYEQYF. Here the CDR3 DNA reads TGCAGTGCTAGACAAGGTTACGAGCAGTACTTC.

CDR3 coding DNA: TGTGCCAGCTCACCATTCGGGACTAAGATGGGCGAGCAGTACTTC. As protein: CASSPFGTKMGEQYF. This sequence joins TRBV18 and TRBJ2-7; 7 nucleotides agree with TRBD2. CDR3 length: 15 residues. Germline CDR1 KGHSH, CDR2 LQKENI. V gave up 2 bases and J gave up 6 bases; unmatched junction bases: 10.

V usage is TRBV7-2 and J usage is TRBJ2-7; possible D gene TRBD1, 5 bases. V was cut by 1 base and J by 2 bases, with 12 bases left in between. The CDR3 spans 15 residues. Germline V gene lookup returns CDR1 SGHTA and CDR2 FQGNSA. The CDR3 DNA sequence: TGTGCCAGCAGCTTAGTGGGGCGTAACGCCTACGAGCAGTACTTC. Amino acid sequence: CASSLVGRNAYEQYF.

This clonotype was observed a few times. The chain recombines TRBV12-3 or TRBV12-4 with TRBJ2-7; D unresolved. The ends were cut back, 4 bases at V and 5 bases at J, with 15 bases in the middle. The CDR3 is made up of 14 amino acids. The CDR3 sequence is CASSSILGIHEQYF. CDR3 sequence (DNA): TGTGCCAGCAGTTCGATCTTGGGGATCCACGAGCAGTACTTC.

This clonotype was recorded many times. J is TRBJ2-5 and V is TRBV12-3 or TRBV12-4, with D perhaps matching TRBD1 (6 bases). CDR3 size: 14 residues. The V and J ends lost 6 bases and 6 bases respectively, with 17 bases between them. CDR3 nucleotides: TGTGCCAGCAGCAAGGGACACGATGTAAAGACCCAGTACTTC. As protein: CASSKGHDVKTQYF.

The rearrangement uses TRBV4-1 and TRBJ1-5; the match to TRBD1 covers 12 bases. From germline, CDR1 is MGHRA and CDR2 YSYEKL. This CDR3 has 16 amino acids. Trimming removed 4 bases from V and 5 bases from J; junction bases left unmatched: 6. Here the CDR3 reads CASSPDGTGGHQPQHF. The CDR3, as DNA: TGCGCCAGCAGCCCAGACGGGACAGGGGGCCATCAGCCCCAGCATTTT.

This clonotype was recorded a few times. The V gene is TRBV27, the J gene TRBJ2-7; 8 bases line up with TRBD1. CDR3 size: 14 residues. The junction had 8 bases not matched to a gene; V was cut back by 6 bases and J by 4 bases. Germline V gene data show CDR1 as MNHEY and CDR2 as SMNVEV (reference sequence). CDR3 loop: CASSLQGAEYEQYF. CDR3 bases: TGTGCCAGCAGCCTCCAGGGGGCAGAGTACGAGCAGTACTTC.

The chain combines TRBV29-1 with TRBJ2-2; D is possibly TRBD2 (6 bases). This CDR3 spans 14 amino acids. V was cut by 5 bases and J by 5 bases, with 15 bases left in between. Germline assignment: CDR1 SQVTM and CDR2 ANQGSEA. CDR3 region: CSVRSGSGTGELFF. The CDR3 nucleotides are TGCAGCGTTAGGTCCGGGAGTGGGACCGGGGAGCTGTTTTTT.

This clonotype was seen repeatedly, ten times or more. As DNA, the CDR3 is TGTGCCAGCAGCTTTGACGGGGTTAATGAAAAACTGTTTTTT. This gives the protein CASSFDGVNEKLFF. The V call is TRBV7-9, the J call TRBJ1-4; D is undetermined. CDR1 and CDR2 (germline): SEHNR, FQNEAQ (reference sequence). The V end was cut by 3 bases, the J end by 4 bases, with 9 bases between. The CDR3 sequence is 14 residues long. The variable domain in full, completed from reference TRBV7-9 and TRBJ1-4, reads DTGVSQNPRHKITKRGQNVTFRCDPISEHNRLYWYRQTLGQGPEFLTYFQNEAQLEKSRLLSDRFSAERPKGSFSTLEIQRTEQGDSAMYLCASSFDGVNEKLFFGSGTQLSVL.

The V and J genes are TRBV20-1 and TRBJ1-2; 7 bases agree with TRBD1. This CDR3 has 16 residues. In germline, CDR1 is DFQATT, CDR2 SNEGSKA (reference sequence). Trimming cost V 5 bases and J 9 bases; bases outside gene matches: 21. CDR3 loop: CSAGAGTASDALSYTF. In nucleotides, the CDR3 is TGCAGTGCTGGCGCCGGGACAGCCTCCGACGCTTTGAGCTACACCTTC.